The 18 T cell receptor beta chains below were found in one sample sequenced in a study of response to subunit inactivated influenza vaccine. MiXCR was run by TCRdb on the RT-PCR reads, yielding one entry per CDR3 protein. This repertoire shows hundreds of thousands of distinct CDR3 sequences, 7.6% found once; its top ten account for over 10%. This specimen was PBMCs from blood, taken around 2 years after vaccination. The receptors were gathered from a man between 50 and 75 years old who received an inactivated influenza vaccine.

The chain employs TRBV12-3 or TRBV12-4 and TRBJ2-5; possible D gene TRBD2, 5 bases. The CDR3 is 12 residues long. Trimming took off 6 bases at V and 5 bases at J, with 10 bases between the two ends. The CDR3 region is CASRRPGETQYF. CDR3 coding DNA: TGTGCCAGCAGGCGCCCGGGGGAGACCCAGTACTTC.

The table lists this clonotype with many counts. The CDR3 DNA reads TGTGCCACCAGTCTAGCGGGAGAGGCTGATACGCAGTATTTT. Protein sequence: CATSLAGEADTQYF. V is TRBV24-1 and J is TRBJ2-3, with 10 bases that match TRBD2. From germline, CDR1 is KGHDR and CDR2 SFDVKD. V shed 6 bases, J shed 6 bases, and the junction held 5 bases outside the gene matches. The CDR3 runs 14 residues.

This clonotype was counted between two and nine times. CDR3 sequence: CASSSSGSLDTQYF. Written as DNA, the CDR3 is TGCGCCAGCAGCTCTAGCGGGTCGTTAGATACGCAGTATTTT. The chain has TRBV5-1 and TRBJ2-3; 8 bases map to TRBD2. Germline CDR1 is SGHRS and CDR2 is YFSETQ. The CDR3 loop spans 14 amino acids. V lost 3 bases and J lost 5; bases outside the gene matches: 5.

There are many counts of this clonotype. The chain links TRBV7-2 to TRBJ1-1; D not resolved. In germline, CDR1 is SGHTA, CDR2 FQGNSA. Trimming pared 0 bases from V and 0 bases from J, leaving 8 bases between. The CDR3 length is 15 residues. CDR3 protein: CASSLAPVMNTEAFF. The DNA for the CDR3 is TGTGCCAGCAGCTTAGCTCCAGTGATGAACACTGAAGCTTTCTTT. The whole variable domain, remainder taken from reference TRBV7-2 and TRBJ1-1, is GAGVSQSPSNKVTEKGKDVELRCDPISGHTALYWYRQSLGQGLEFLIYFQGNSAPDKSGLPSDRFSAERTGGSVSTLTIQRTQQEDSAVYLCASSLAPVMNTEAFFGQGTRLTVV.

This clonotype was picked up many times. This rearrangement joins TRBV4-2 to TRBJ2-3, with 10 bases matching TRBD2. Germline V gene data show CDR1 as LGHNA and CDR2 as YNFKEQ. V lost 1 base to trimming and J lost 4 bases; unmatched junction nucleotides: 2. The CDR3 extends over 15 amino acids. CDR3 nucleotides: TGTGCCAGCAGCCAAGCAGCGGGGGGGGCAGATACGCAGTATTTT. Protein sequence: CASSQAAGGADTQYF.

The sample holds a few counts of this clonotype. V is TRBV27 and J is TRBJ2-1; 12 bases match TRBD2. Germline-derived CDR1 and CDR2 are MNHEY and SMNVEV (reference sequence). V was pared by 8 bases and J by 4 bases, with 6 bases of the junction left unmatched. CDR3 size: 15 residues. CDR3 loop: CASGTSGGPYNEQFF. Written as DNA, the CDR3 is TGTGCCAGCGGAACTAGCGGGGGGCCTTACAATGAGCAGTTCTTC.

The chain links TRBV28 to TRBJ2-2, with D unclear. Germline-derived CDR1 and CDR2 are MDHEN and SYDVKM. The CDR3 runs to 12 residues. V was pared by 5 bases and J by 6 bases, with 7 bases between. The CDR3, as DNA: TGTGCCAGCAGTCCGGAGTCCGGGGAGCTGTTTTTT. It encodes CASSPESGELFF.

CDR3 residues: CASSLVAGTGGVVAQYF. CDR3 DNA sequence: TGTGCCAGCAGCTTAGTTGCCGGGACAGGGGGAGTGGTTGCGCAGTATTTT. The chain uses TRBV7-9 and TRBJ2-3, with 11 nucleotides matching TRBD1. From germline, CDR1 is SEHNR and CDR2 FQNEAQ (reference sequence). V trimming: 1 base; J trimming: 10 bases; junction bases outside the gene matches: 13. CDR3 length equals 17 residues.

This clonotype was seen ten or more times. CDR3 sequence reads: CASRPPVGGRTTEAFF. The CDR3 bases are TGTGCCAGCAGACCGCCCGTTGGGGGTAGAACCACTGAAGCTTTCTTT. The V call is TRBV12-3 or TRBV12-4, the J call TRBJ1-1; tentative D call: TRBD1 (5 bases). Trimming removed 6 bases at V and 4 bases at J, with 21 bases between. The CDR3 sequence is 16 residues long.

In DNA form, the CDR3 reads TGTGCCAGCTCACCACCGAGTCAGAGGGGCACTGAAGCTTTCTTT. Its translation: CASSPPSQRGTEAFF. J is TRBJ1-1 and V is TRBV18; a possible D gene is TRBD1 (5 bases). The ends were cut back, 0 bases at V and 4 bases at J, with 12 bases in the middle. Germline loops: CDR1 KGHSH, CDR2 LQKENI. The CDR3 loop spans 15 amino acids.

The chain joins TRBV19 to TRBJ2-7, with 11 bases fitting TRBD1. The J segment lost 4 bases and the V segment lost 7 bases, leaving 9 bases of the junction unmatched. The CDR3 is made up of 15 amino acids. Per the germline V gene, CDR1 is LNHDA and CDR2 is SQIVND (reference sequence). The CDR3 region is CASKVGQGAIYEQYF. Here the CDR3 DNA reads TGTGCCAGTAAAGTAGGACAGGGGGCAATTTACGAGCAGTACTTC.

This chain links TRBV7-9 with TRBJ2-3, with D perhaps TRBD2 (5 bases). Trimming left V 1 base short and J 1 base short, with 15 bases between. Germline V gene data show CDR1 as SEHNR and CDR2 as FQNEAQ (reference sequence). The CDR3 is 17 amino acids. The CDR3 protein is CASSLVIGVRGTDTQYF. Here the CDR3 DNA reads TGTGCCAGCAGCTTAGTGATCGGGGTTCGTGGCACAGATACGCAGTATTTT.

The sample holds a few counts of this clonotype. This chain connects TRBV5-1 to TRBJ1-1, with a possible D match to TRBD1 (6 bases). Trimming took off 3 bases at V and 5 bases at J, with 17 bases between the two ends. This CDR3 spans 15 amino acids. Germline values: CDR1 SGHRS, CDR2 YFSETQ. CDR3 residues: CASSSRGGAGTEAFF. CDR3 nucleotides: TGCGCCAGCAGCTCACGTGGGGGCGCGGGTACTGAAGCTTTCTTT.

This clonotype was recorded many times. The rearrangement uses TRBV24-1 and TRBJ1-5; D not certain. CDR3 length: 12 amino acids. CDR1 and CDR2 (germline): KGHDR, SFDVKD. V was cut by 2 bases and J by 6 bases, with 4 bases left in between. CDR3 loop: CATSDSSQPQHF. The CDR3 region has the DNA TGTGCCACCAGTGATTCAAGTCAGCCCCAGCATTTT.

This clonotype occurred many times. The chain has TRBV12-3 or TRBV12-4 and TRBJ2-3; possibly TRBD1 for D (6 bases). The CDR3 length is 15 residues. Trimming took 6 bases from V and 0 from J, leaving 13 bases between them. The CDR3 DNA reads TGTGCCAGCAGAGATACAGGGAGAAGCACAGATACGCAGTATTTT. Its translation: CASRDTGRSTDTQYF.

This clonotype was seen only a few times. The chain uses TRBV2 and TRBJ2-7; 10 nucleotides match TRBD1. Germline V gene data show CDR1 as SNHLY and CDR2 as FYNNEI. V dropped 5 bases and J dropped 6; count of bases not matched to a gene: 7. The CDR3 spans 14 residues. This CDR3 reads CASSSDRGPLEQYF. The CDR3 nucleotides read TGTGCCAGCAGTTCCGACAGGGGGCCCCTCGAGCAGTACTTC. Looking up the rest from reference TRBV2 and TRBJ2-7 gives the full variable domain: EPEVTQTPSHQVTQMGQEVILRCVPISNHLYFYWYRQILGQKVEFLVSFYNNEISEKSEIFDDQFSVERPDGSNFTLKIRSTKLEDSAMYFCASSSDRGPLEQYFGPGTRLTVT.

This clonotype was counted between two and nine times. The chain joins TRBV6-2 or TRBV6-3 to TRBJ2-7, with D tentatively TRBD1 (5 bases). The ends were cut back, 4 bases at V and 5 bases at J, with 21 bases in the middle. The germline V gene has CDR1 MNHEY and CDR2 SVGEGT. This CDR3 spans 16 amino acids. The CDR3 protein is CASSSPTTATLDEQYF. DNA for the CDR3: TGTGCCAGCAGTTCCCCTACGACAGCCACCCTCGACGAGCAGTACTTC.

This clonotype occurred a few times. The chain joins TRBV5-5 to TRBJ2-3, with 9 nucleotides matching TRBD2. The V gene's germline CDR1 is SGHKS and CDR2 YYEKEE (reference sequence). The CDR3 has 16 residues. Unmatched junction bases numbered 12, after V lost 6 bases and J lost 4 bases. CDR3 region: CASTKISGSGSDTQYF. In DNA, the CDR3 is TGTGCCAGCACCAAGATTAGCGGGAGTGGGTCAGATACGCAGTATTTT.